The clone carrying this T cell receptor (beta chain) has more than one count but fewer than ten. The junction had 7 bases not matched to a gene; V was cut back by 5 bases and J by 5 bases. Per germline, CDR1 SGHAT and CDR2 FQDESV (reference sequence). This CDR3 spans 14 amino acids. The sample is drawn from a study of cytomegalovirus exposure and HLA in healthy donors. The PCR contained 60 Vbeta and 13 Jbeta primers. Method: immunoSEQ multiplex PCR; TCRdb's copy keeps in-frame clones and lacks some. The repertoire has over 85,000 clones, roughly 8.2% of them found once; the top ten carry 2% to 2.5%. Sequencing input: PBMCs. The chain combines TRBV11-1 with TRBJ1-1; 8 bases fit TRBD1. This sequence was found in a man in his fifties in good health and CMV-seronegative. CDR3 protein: CASSMDRAGTEAFF. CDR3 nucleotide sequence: TGTGCCAGCAGCATGGACAGGGCGGGTACTGAAGCTTTCTTT.